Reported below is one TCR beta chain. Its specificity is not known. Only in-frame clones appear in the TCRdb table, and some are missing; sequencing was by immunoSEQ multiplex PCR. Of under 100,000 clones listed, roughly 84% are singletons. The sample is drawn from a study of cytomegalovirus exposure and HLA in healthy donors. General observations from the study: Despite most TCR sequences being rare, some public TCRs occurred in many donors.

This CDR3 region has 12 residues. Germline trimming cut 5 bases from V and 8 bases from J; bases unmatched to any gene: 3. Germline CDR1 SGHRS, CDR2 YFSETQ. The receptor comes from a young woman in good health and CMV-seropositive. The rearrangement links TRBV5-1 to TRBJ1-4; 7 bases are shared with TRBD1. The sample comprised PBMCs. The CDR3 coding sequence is TGCGCCAGCAGTGGGACAGACGAAAAACTGTTTTTT. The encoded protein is CASSGTDEKLFF.